The TCR beta chain under discussion was sequenced for a study of blood T cell repertoires in COVID-19. Overall study context: Sample material is recorded as cDNA or gDNA derived from T cells, B-cell-depleted T cells, or PBMCs.

The ends were cut back, 4 bases at V and 3 bases at J, with 16 bases in the middle. The CDR3 is 15 residues long. Germline loops: CDR1 MNHEY, CDR2 SVGEGT. This clone was seen a handful of times. The authors' processing: Amplification with reference gene primers provided the estimates of nucleated cell counts. Clones were sequenced by immunoSEQ multiplex PCR, and TCRdb holds only the in-frame ones, with some missing. V, J and clone size reflect that table, while D and trimming were determined from the DNA. Here the sample spans 200,000 or so clones, 80% to 90% being singletons. The sequence was collected from a woman aged 80 or over with COVID-19, enrolled during active disease. The material sequenced was peripheral blood. The chain joins TRBV6-2 or TRBV6-3 to TRBJ2-7, with D perhaps TRBD2 (6 bases). CDR3 region: CASSSFSPAGYEQYF. CDR3 nucleotide sequence: TGTGCCAGCAGTTCCTTTTCCCCAGCGGGCTACGAGCAGTACTTC.